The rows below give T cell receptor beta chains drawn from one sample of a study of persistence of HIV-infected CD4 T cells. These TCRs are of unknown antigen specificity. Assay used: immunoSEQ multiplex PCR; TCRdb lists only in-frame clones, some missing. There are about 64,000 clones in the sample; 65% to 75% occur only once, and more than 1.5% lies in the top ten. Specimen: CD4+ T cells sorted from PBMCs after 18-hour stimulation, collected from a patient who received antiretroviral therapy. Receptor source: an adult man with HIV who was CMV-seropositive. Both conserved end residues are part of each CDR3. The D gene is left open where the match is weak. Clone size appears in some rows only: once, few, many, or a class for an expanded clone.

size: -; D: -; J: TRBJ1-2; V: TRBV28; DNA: TGTGCCAGCAGTTCGCCCAGGGAAAACTATGGCTACACCTTC; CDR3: CASSSPRENYGYTF
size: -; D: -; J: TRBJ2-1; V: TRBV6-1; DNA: TGTGCCAGCAGTGTCGGGCGACACCCTGGGAATGAGCAGTTCTTC; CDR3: CASSVGRHPGNEQFF
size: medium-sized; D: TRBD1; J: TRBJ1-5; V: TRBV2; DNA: TGTGCCAGCAGTGTAAGGACAGGATTAAATCAGCCCCAGCATTTT; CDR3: CASSVRTGLNQPQHF
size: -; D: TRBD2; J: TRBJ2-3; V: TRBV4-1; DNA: TGCGCCAGCAGCCGACCCTCGGGGAGTAGCGGGGGAGCCAGCACAGATACGCAGTATTTT; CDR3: CASSRPSGSSGGASTDTQYF
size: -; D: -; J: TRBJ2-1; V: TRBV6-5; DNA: TGTGCCAGCAGCCCAATTGGGTACAATGAGCAGTTCTTC; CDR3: CASSPIGYNEQFF
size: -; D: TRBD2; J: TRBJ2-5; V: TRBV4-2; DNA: TGTGCCAGCAGCCCGGGGGCGGGGGGCCGAGAGACCCAGTACTTC; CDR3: CASSPGAGGRETQYF
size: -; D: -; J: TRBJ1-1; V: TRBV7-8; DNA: TGTGCCAGCAGTCGCGGGCTAGGCAACACTGAAGCTTTCTTT; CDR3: CASSRGLGNTEAFF
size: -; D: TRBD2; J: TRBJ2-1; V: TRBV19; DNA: TGTGCCAGTAGTGCACGACTAGCGGGGGGCCCCTACAATGAGCAGTTCTTC; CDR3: CASSARLAGGPYNEQFF
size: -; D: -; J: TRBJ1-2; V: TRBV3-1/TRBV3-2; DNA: TGTGCCAGCAGCCAAGAGGGCCAAGGAGGCTACACCTTC; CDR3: CASSQEGQGGYTF
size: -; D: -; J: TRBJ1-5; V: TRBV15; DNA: TGTGCCACCAGCAGAGATAAGGGGCAGCCCCAGCATTTT; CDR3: CATSRDKGQPQHF
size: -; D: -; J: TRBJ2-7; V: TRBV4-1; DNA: TGCGCCAGCAGCCAACAGCCCCGGAGACCCCACGAGCAGTACTTC; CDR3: CASSQQPRRPHEQYF
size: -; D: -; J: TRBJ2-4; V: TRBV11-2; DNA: TGTGCCAGCAGCGTAAGGGCCAAAAACATTCAGTACTTC; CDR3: CASSVRAKNIQYF
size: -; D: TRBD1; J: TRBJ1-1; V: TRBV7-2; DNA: TGTGCCAGCCCGGGACAGCCAAACACTGAAGCTTTCTTT; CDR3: CASPGQPNTEAFF
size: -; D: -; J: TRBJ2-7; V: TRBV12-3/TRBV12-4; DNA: TGTGCCACCGCCCGGGACGAGCAGTACTTC; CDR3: CATARDEQYF
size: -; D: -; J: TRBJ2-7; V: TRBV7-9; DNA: TGTGCCAGCAGCCTCCGGGACGACTACGAGCAGTACTTC; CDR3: CASSLRDDYEQYF
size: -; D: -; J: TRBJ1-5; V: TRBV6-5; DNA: TGTGCCAGCTCGCTAAGTAGGGCCTCCAATCAGCCCCAGCATTTT; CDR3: CASSLSRASNQPQHF
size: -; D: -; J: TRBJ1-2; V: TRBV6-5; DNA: TGTGCCAGCAGTACGCGGGACAACCTACCTATAGGCTACACCTTC; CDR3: CASSTRDNLPIGYTF
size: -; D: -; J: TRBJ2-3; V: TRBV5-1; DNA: TGCGCCAGCAGCTTAGACGGGCGGGATACGCAGTATTTT; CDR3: CASSLDGRDTQYF
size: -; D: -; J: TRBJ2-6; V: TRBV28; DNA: TGTGCCAGCAGTTTAGGCGTGCGTAATCCACGCCCTGGGGCCAACGTCCTGACTTTC; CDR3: CASSLGVRNPRPGANVLTF
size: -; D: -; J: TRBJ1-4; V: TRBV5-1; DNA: TGCGCCAGCAGCTTGGCGATAGGGGAGTCAACTAATGAAAAACTGTTTTTT; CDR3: CASSLAIGESTNEKLFF
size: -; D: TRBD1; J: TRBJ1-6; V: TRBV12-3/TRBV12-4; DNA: TGTGCCAGCTCCTACAGGGGTAATTCACCCCTCCACTTT; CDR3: CASSYRGNSPLHF
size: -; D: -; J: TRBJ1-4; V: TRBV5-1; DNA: TGCGCCAGCAGCTTGGCTCCTTCTAATGAAAAACTGTTTTTT; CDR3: CASSLAPSNEKLFF
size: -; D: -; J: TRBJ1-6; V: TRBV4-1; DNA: TGCGCCAGCAGCCCCGGGAAGAGTAATTCACCCCTCCACTTT; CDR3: CASSPGKSNSPLHF
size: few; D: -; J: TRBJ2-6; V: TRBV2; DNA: TGTGCCAGCAGTGAACCGGCCAGGACAGGGGCCAACGTCCTGACTTTC; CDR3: CASSEPARTGANVLTF
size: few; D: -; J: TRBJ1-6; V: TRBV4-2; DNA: TGTGCCAGCAGCCTAAGGACAGAGACGAATTCACCCCTCCACTTT; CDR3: CASSLRTETNSPLHF
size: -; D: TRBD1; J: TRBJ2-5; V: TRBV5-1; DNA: TGCGCCAGCAGCTCAACCGGGACAGGGGGCTTTGAGGGCCAGTACTTC; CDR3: CASSSTGTGGFEGQYF
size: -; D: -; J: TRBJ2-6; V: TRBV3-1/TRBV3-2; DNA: TGTGCCAGCATGCAGGTCAACTCTGGGGCCAACGTCCTGACTTTC; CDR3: CASMQVNSGANVLTF
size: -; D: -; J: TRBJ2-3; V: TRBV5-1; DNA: TGCGCCAGCAGCTTGGTGGGCAGGGTCACAGATACGCAGTATTTT; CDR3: CASSLVGRVTDTQYF
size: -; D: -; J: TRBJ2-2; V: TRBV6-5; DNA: TGTGCCAGCAGTTACGGATACCAGAACACCGGGGAGCTGTTTTTT; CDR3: CASSYGYQNTGELFF
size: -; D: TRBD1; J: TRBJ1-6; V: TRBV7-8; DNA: TGTGCCAGCAGCTTAGGGACAGGGGACTCACCCCTCCACTTT; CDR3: CASSLGTGDSPLHF
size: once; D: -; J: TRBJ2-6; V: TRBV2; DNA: TGTGCCAGCGGCGACCGCCACTCTGGGGCCAACGTCCTGACTTTC; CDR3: CASGDRHSGANVLTF
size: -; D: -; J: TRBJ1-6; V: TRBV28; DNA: TGTGCCAGCACCTTAGGACACAATAATTCACCCCTCCACTTT; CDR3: CASTLGHNNSPLHF
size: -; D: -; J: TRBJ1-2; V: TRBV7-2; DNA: TGTGCCAGCAGCTTTCAGGGCGGGGTAGACTATGGCTACACCTTC; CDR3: CASSFQGGVDYGYTF
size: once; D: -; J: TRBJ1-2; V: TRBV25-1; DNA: TGTGCCAGCAGTGGTGGACGCACCTATGGCTACACCTTC; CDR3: CASSGGRTYGYTF
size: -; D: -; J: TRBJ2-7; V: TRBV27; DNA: TGTGCCAGCAGAACCGGGACACATTCGGGGCAGTACTTC; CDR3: CASRTGTHSGQYF
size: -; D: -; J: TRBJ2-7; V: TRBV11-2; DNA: TGTGCCAGCAGCCCAAGACTGAGAACCTACGAGCAGTACTTC; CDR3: CASSPRLRTYEQYF
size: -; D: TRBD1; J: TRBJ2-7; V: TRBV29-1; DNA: TGCAGCGTCCTACAGGGGAGCGGCGCCTACGAGCAGTACTTC; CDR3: CSVLQGSGAYEQYF
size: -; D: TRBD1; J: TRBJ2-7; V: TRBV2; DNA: TGTGCCAGCAGTGAGCGTCGGACAGGGGGCAGATACGAGCAGTACTTC; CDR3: CASSERRTGGRYEQYF
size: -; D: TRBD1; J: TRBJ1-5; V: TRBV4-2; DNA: TGTGCCAGCAGCCAAGATCGGACAGGGGGCTATCAGCCCCAGCATTTT; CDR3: CASSQDRTGGYQPQHF